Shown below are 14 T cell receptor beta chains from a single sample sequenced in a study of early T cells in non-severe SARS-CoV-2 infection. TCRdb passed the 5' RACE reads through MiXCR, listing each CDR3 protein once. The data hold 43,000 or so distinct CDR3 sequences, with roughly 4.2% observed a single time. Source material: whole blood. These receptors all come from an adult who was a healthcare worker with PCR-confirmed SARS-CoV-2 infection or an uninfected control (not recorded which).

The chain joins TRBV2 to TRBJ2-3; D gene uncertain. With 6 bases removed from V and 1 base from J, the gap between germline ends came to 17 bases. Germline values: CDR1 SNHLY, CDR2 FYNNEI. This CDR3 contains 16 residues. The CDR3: CASRNTVGYGTDTQYF. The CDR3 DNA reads TGTGCCAGCAGAAACACCGTGGGGTACGGCACAGATACGCAGTATTTT.

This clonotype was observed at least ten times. In DNA, the CDR3 is TGCAGTGCTAGGGACAGGGGCCTGAGCACTGAAGCTTTCTTT. Translating gives CSARDRGLSTEAFF. This chain uses TRBV20-1 with TRBJ1-1; 9 bases agree with TRBD1. The CDR3 has 14 amino acids. J was trimmed by 4 bases and V by 3 bases; bases with no gene match: 6. CDR1 DFQATT and CDR2 SNEGSKA come from the germline V gene (reference sequence).

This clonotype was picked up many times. The CDR3 protein is CSVLNPRAKNIQYF. The CDR3 nucleotides are TGCAGCGTCCTAAATCCCAGAGCCAAAAACATTCAGTACTTC. The chain is built from TRBV29-1 and TRBJ2-4; no reliable D call. Germline V CDR1 and CDR2: SQVTM, ANQGSEA. Trimming removed 6 bases at V and 0 bases at J, with 12 bases between. This CDR3 is built from 14 residues.

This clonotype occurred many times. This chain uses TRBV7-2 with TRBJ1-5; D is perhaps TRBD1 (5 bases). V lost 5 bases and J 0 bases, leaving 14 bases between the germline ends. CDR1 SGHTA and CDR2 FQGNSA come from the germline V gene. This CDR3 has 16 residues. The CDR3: CASSPGRPYSNQPQHF. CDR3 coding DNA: TGTGCCAGCAGCCCGGGACGGCCATATAGCAATCAGCCCCAGCATTTT.

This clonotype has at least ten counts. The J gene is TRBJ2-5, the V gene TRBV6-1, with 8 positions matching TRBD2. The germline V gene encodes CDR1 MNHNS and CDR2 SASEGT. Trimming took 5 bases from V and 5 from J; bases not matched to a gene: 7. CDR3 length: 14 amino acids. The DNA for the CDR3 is TGTGCCAGCAGTTTTACTAGCGGTGGGGAGACCCAGTACTTC. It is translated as CASSFTSGGETQYF.

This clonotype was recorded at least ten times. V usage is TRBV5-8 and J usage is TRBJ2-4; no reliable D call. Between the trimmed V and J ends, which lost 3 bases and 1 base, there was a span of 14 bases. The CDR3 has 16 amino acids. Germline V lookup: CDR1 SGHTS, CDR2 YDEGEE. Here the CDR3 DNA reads TGTGCCAGCAGCTCCGGCAACCTCCGGGCCAAAAACATTCAGTACTTC. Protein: CASSSGNLRAKNIQYF.

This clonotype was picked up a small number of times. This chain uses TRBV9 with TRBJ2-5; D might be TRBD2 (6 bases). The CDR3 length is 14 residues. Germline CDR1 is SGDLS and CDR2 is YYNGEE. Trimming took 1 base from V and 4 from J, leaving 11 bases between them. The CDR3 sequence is CASSVPGGGETQYF. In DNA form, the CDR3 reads TGTGCCAGCAGCGTACCCGGGGGAGGAGAGACCCAGTACTTC.

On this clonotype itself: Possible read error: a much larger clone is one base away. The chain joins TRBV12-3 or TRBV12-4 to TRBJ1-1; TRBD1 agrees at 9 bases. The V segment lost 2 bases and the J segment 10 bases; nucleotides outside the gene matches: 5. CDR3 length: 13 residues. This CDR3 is CASSLPWTGVAFF. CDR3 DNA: TGTGCCAGCAGTTTACCCTGGACAGGGGTAGCTTTCTTT.

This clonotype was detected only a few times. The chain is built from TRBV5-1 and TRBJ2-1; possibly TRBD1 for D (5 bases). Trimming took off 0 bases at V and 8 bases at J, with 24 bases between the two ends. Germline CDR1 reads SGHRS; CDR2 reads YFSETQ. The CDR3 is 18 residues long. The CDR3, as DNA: TGCGCCAGCAGCTTGGGCCGAACTTGGGCAGGGAATGGGGATGAGCAGTTCTTC. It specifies CASSLGRTWAGNGDEQFF.

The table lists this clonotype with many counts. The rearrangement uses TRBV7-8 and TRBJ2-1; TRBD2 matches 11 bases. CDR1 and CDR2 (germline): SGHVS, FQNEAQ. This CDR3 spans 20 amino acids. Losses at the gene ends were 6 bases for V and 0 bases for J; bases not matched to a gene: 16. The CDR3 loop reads CASSSTALAGGTSSYNEQFF. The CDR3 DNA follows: TGTGCCAGCAGTTCTACCGCGCTAGCGGGGGGAACCAGCTCCTACAATGAGCAGTTCTTC.

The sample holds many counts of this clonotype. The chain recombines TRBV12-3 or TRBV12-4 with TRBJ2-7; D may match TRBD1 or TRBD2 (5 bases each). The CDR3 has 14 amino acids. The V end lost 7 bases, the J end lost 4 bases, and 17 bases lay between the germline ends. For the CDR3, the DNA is TGTGCCAGCAATGACCTGGGACGGCGTTACGAGCAGTACTTC. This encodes CASNDLGRRYEQYF.

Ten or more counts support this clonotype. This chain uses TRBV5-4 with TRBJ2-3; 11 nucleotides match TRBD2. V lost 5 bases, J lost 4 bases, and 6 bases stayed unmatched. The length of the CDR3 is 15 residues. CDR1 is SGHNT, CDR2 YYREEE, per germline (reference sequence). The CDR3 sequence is CASSYLAGGSDTQYF. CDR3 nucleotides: TGTGCCAGCAGTTATCTAGCGGGAGGTTCAGATACGCAGTATTTT.

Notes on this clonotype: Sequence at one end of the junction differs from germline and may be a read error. CDR3 in amino acids: CAGSLPRDRGTGGANVLTF. Here the CDR3 DNA reads TGTGCCGGCAGCTTACCCCGGGACAGGGGAACTGGTGGGGCCAACGTCCTGACTTTC. The V gene is TRBV11-3, the J gene TRBJ2-6, with 10 bases that match TRBD1. CDR1 is SGHNT and CDR2 is YENEEA in the germline V gene. The CDR3 runs to 19 residues.

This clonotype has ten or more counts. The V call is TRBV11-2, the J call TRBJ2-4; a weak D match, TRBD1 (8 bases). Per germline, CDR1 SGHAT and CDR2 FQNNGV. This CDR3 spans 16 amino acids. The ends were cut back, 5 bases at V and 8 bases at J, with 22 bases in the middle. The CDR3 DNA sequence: TGTGCCAGCAGCCTAAGTAGAGACAGGGGAGGGGACATTCAGTACTTC. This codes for CASSLSRDRGGDIQYF.